The text below deals with one T cell receptor (beta chain). Its antigen is unknown. The donors were members of the validation cohort, which comprised approximately 120 subjects and was separate from the first cohort of 730 or so subjects. Germline-derived CDR1 and CDR2 are MGHRA and YSYEKL. This CDR3 is built from 16 residues. The V gene end was trimmed by 2 bases and the J gene end by 4 bases; junction bases not matched to a gene: 4. The data derive from a study of cytomegalovirus exposure and HLA in healthy donors. The repertoire was sequenced with immunoSEQ multiplex PCR; TCRdb's copy has only in-frame clones and lacks some. The data hold more than 250,000 clones, with around 90% observed a single time. Findings of the study overall: Reports showed the classifier diagnosing cytomegalovirus status with high specificity and sensitivity. In vitro experiments confirmed that three CMV-associated chains were specific for CMV antigens.

The chain has TRBV4-1 and TRBJ2-2; 10 nucleotides line up with TRBD2. Input material: PBMCs. This clonotype was obtained from a woman in her 30s in good health and CMV-seropositive. The CDR3 region is CASSQILAGITGELFF. CDR3 DNA: TGCGCCAGCAGCCAAATACTAGCGGGAATCACCGGGGAGCTGTTTTTT.